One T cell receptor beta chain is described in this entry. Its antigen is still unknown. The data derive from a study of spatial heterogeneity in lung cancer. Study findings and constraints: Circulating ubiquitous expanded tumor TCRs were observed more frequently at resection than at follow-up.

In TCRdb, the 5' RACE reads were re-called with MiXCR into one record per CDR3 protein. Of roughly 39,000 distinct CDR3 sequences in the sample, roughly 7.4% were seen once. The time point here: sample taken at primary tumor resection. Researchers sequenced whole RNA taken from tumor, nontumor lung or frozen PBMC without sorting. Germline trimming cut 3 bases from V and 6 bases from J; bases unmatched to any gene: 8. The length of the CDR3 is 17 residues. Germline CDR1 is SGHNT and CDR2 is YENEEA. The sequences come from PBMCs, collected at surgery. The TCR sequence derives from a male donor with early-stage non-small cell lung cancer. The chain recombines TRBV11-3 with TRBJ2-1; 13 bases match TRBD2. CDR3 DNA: TGTGCCAGCAGCTTGGGAACTAGCGGGAGGGCAGGCAATGAGCAGTTCTTC. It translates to CASSLGTSGRAGNEQFF. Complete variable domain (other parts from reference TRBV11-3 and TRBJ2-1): EAGVVQSPRYKIIEKKQPVAFWCNPISGHNTLYWYLQNLGQGPELLIRYENEEAVDDSQLPKDRFSAERLKGVDSTLKIQPAELGDSAVYLCASSLGTSGRAGNEQFFGPGTRLTVL.